These T cell receptor beta chains were read from a single sample in a study of cytomegalovirus exposure and HLA in healthy donors. Here immunoSEQ multiplex PCR was the method, and the copy in TCRdb shows in-frame clones only, minus some. The sample yields about 150,000 clones, approximately 70% seen once. What was sequenced was PBMCs. The receptors stem from a woman aged 55-75 years in good health and CMV-seronegative. Each CDR3 is given with its conserved first and last residue. Fields, in order: V gene, clone size, CDR3 protein. A row's size may be missing; if present it is once, few, many or a size class.

V: TRBV5-4; size: .; CDR3: CASSRGLAGGKETQYF
V: TRBV19; size: .; CDR3: CASSRDPSGAYEQYF
V: TRBV9; size: .; CDR3: CASSVDSGGLAGETQYF
V: TRBV5-6; size: .; CDR3: CASSFESGFTDTQYF
V: TRBV19; size: few; CDR3: CASSLIGGVETQYF
V: TRBV4-1; size: .; CDR3: CASSPEGQGDSGGANVLTF
V: TRBV29-1; size: .; CDR3: CSVEPILVVWETQYF
V: TRBV13; size: .; CDR3: CASSQLVGTAYSGANVLTF
V: TRBV19; size: .; CDR3: CASRPAGTATEAFF
V: TRBV19; size: .; CDR3: CASRTSGKDGTQYF
V: TRBV19; size: .; CDR3: CASSPPGQGSYGYTF
V: TRBV29-1; size: .; CDR3: CSVRQVPDQPQHF
V: TRBV5-6; size: .; CDR3: CASIRTGENYGYTF
V: TRBV10-3; size: .; CDR3: CAITGTLRQQPQHF
V: TRBV2; size: .; CDR3: CASSVIGVETQYF
V: TRBV19; size: .; CDR3: CASRPFDRESYEQYF
V: TRBV11-2; size: .; CDR3: CASSPLRVAGLKETQYF
V: TRBV13; size: .; CDR3: CASSLRTSVTDTQYF
V: TRBV5-1; size: .; CDR3: CASSLEGGLNTEAFF
V: TRBV19; size: few; CDR3: CASSSLSGAKNIQYF
V: TRBV19; size: .; CDR3: CACSGQGAVNTEAFF
V: TRBV19; size: .; CDR3: CASSTPLRGLAKNIQYF
V: TRBV4-3; size: few; CDR3: CASSQDNGNQPQHF
V: TRBV29-1; size: .; CDR3: CSVAEYNEQFF
V: TRBV18; size: .; CDR3: CASSPPGSGTSTDTQYF
V: TRBV12-5; size: .; CDR3: CASGRFRLAPCYEQYF
V: TRBV7-2; size: .; CDR3: CASSLVGSGGYGYTF
V: TRBV4-3; size: once; CDR3: CASSQDRDRGYEQYF
V: TRBV20-1; size: .; CDR3: CSAMAQETQYF
V: TRBV5-1; size: .; CDR3: CASSLGASANEQFF
V: TRBV7-2; size: .; CDR3: CASSLGELGYGYTF
V: TRBV25-1; size: few; CDR3: CASSGAINYGYTF
V: TRBV29-1; size: few; CDR3: CSVEARDRGVEAFF